This TCR beta chain originates from a study of metastatic and nonmetastatic thyroid tumors. Thyroid surgery was performed in patients who had received no treatment beforehand. TCRdb reanalyzed the PCR reads with MiXCR. The data hold more than 20,000 clones, with over 10% observed a single time. This clone appeared many times. The CDR3 contains 11 residues. The germline gives CDR1 MDHEN, CDR2 SYDVKM. V was shortened by 6 bases and J by 7 bases, with 9 bases between the two germline ends. Sequences were obtained from blood. The chain carries TRBV28 and TRBJ1-1; D call uncertain. This clonotype originated in a female donor with papillary thyroid cancer or a benign thyroid nodule (not recorded which). Some clones in this sample may be carry-over from other donors' samples. CDR3 nucleotide sequence: TGTGCCAGCAGCAGTATCCGTGAAGCTTTCTTT. It encodes CASSSIREAFF.